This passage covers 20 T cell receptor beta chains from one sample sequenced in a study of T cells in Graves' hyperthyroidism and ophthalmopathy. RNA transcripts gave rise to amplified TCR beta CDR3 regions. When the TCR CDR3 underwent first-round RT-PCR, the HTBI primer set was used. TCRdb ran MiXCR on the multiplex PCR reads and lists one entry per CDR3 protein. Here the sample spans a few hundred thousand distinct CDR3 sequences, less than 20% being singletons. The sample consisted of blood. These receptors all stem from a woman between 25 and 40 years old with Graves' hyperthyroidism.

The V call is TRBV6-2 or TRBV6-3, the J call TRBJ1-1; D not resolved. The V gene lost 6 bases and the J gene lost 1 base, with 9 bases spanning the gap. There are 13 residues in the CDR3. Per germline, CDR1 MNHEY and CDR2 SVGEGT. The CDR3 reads CASREVTNTEAFF. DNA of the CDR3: TGTGCCAGCAGGGAGGTAACGAACACTGAAGCTTTCTTT.

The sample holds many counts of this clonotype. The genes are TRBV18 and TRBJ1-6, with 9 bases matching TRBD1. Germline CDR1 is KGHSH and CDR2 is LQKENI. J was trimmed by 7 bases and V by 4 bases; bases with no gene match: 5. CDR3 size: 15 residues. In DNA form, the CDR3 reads TGTGCCAGCTCACAAGGGACAGGGATGAATTCACCCCTCCACTTT. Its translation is CASSQGTGMNSPLHF.

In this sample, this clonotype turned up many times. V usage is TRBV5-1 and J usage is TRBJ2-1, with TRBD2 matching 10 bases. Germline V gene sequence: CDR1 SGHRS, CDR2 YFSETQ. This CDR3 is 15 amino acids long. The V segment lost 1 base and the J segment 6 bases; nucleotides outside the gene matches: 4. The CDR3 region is CASSLMVAGGNEQFF. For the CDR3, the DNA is TGCGCCAGCAGCTTGATGGTAGCGGGAGGCAATGAGCAGTTCTTC.

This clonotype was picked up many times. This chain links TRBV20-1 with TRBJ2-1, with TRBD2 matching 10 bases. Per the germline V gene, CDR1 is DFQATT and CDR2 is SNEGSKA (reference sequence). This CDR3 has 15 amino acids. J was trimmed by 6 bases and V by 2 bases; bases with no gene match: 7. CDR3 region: CSARLPLAGTNEQFF. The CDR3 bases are TGCAGTGCTAGACTGCCACTAGCGGGGACCAATGAGCAGTTCTTC.

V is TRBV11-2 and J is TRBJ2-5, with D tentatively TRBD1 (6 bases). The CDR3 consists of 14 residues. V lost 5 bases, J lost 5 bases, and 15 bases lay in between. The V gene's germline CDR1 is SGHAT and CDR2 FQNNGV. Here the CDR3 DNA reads TGTGCCAGCAGCCCCCCACAGGGTGGGGAGACCCAGTACTTC. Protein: CASSPPQGGETQYF.

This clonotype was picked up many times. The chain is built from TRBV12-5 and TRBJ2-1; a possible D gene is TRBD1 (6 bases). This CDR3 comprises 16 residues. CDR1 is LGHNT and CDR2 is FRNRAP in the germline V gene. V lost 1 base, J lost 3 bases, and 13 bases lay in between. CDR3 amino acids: CASGLGTGTLYNEQFF. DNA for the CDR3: TGTGCTAGTGGTTTGGGGACCGGGACACTCTACAATGAGCAGTTCTTC.

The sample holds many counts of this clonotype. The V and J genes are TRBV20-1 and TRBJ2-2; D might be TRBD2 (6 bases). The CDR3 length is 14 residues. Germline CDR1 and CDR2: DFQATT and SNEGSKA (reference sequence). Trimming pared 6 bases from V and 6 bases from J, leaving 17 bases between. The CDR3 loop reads CSATPGLTAGELFF. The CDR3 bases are TGCAGTGCAACTCCGGGACTCACCGCCGGGGAGCTGTTTTTT.

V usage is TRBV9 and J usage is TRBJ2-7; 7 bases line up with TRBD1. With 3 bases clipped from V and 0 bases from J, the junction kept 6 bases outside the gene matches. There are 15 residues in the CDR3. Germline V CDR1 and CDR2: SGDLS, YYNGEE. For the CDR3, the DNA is TGTGCCAGCAGCGAGGGGGCAGGGCCCTCCTACGAGCAGTACTTC. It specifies CASSEGAGPSYEQYF.

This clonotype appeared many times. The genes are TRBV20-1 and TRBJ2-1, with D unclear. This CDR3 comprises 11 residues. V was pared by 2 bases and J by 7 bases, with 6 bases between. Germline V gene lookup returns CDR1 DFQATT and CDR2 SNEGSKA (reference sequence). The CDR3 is CSARRANEQFF. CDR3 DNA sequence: TGCAGTGCTAGACGCGCTAATGAGCAGTTCTTC.

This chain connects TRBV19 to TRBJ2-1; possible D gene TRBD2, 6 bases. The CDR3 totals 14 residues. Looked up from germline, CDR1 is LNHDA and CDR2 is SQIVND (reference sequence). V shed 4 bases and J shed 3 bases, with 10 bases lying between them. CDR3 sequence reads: CASSTRDRYNEQFF. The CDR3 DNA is TGTGCCAGTAGTACGCGGGACCGCTACAATGAGCAGTTCTTC.

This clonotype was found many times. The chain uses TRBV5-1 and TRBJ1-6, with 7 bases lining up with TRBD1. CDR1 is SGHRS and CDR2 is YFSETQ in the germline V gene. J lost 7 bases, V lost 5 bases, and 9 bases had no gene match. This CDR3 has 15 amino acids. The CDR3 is CASSSTGQTNSPLHF. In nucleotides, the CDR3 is TGCGCCAGCAGTTCGACGGGACAGACCAATTCACCCCTCCACTTT.

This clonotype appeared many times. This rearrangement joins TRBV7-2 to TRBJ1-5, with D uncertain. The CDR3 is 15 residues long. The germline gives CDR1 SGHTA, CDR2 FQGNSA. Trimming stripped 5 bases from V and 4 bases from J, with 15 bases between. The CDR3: CASSPYAVGNQPQHF. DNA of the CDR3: TGTGCCAGCAGCCCATACGCCGTTGGGAATCAGCCCCAGCATTTT.

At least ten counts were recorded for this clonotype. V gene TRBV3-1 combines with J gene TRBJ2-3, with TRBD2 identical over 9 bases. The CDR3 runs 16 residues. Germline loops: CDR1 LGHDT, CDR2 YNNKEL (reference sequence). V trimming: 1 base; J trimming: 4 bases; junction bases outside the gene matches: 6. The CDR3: CASSQGAGGGADTQYF. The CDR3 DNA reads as TGTGCCAGCAGCCAAGGAGCGGGAGGAGGGGCAGATACGCAGTATTTT.

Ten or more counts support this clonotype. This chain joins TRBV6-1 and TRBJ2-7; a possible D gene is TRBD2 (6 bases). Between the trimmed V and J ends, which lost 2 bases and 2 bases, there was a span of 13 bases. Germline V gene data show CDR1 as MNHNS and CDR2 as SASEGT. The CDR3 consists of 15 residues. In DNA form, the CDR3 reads TGTGCCAGCAGTGAATATGGCGGGGAACCCTACGAGCAGTACTTC. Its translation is CASSEYGGEPYEQYF.

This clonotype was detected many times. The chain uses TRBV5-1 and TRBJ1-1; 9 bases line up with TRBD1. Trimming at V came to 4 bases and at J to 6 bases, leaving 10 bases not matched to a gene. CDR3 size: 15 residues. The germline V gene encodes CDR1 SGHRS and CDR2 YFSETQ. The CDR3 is CASSLKQGQGSEAFF. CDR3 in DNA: TGCGCCAGCAGCCTAAAACAGGGACAGGGATCTGAAGCTTTCTTT.

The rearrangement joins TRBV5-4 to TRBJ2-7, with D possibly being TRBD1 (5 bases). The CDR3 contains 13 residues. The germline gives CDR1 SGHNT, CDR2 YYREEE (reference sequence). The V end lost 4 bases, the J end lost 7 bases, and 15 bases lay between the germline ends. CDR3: CASSRTTTQEQYF. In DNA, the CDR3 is TGTGCCAGCAGCCGGACAACCACCCAAGAGCAGTACTTC.

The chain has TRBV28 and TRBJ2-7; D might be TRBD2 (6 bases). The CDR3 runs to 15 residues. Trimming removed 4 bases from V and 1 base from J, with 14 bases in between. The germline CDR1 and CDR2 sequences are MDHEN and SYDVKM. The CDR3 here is CASSSTRQLSYEQYF. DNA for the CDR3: TGTGCCAGCAGTTCGACTAGACAACTTTCCTACGAGCAGTACTTC.

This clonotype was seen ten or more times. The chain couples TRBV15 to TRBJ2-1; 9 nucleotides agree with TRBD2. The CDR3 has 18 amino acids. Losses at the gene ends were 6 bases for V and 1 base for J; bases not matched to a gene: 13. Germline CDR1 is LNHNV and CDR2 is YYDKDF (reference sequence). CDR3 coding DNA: TGTGCCACCAGAAAGGCGAATAGCGGGAGTGATTCCTACAATGAGCAGTTCTTC. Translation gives CATRKANSGSDSYNEQFF.

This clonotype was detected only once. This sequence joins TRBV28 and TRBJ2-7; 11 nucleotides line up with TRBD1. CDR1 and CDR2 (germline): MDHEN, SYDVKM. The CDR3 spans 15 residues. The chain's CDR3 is CVARPTGTGGHEQYF. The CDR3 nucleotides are TGTGTCGCAAGGCCGACCGGGACAGGGGGACACGAGCAGTACTTC.

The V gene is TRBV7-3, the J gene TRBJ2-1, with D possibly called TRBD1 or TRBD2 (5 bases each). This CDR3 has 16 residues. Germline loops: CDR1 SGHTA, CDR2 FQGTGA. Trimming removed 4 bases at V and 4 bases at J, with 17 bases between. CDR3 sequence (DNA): TGTGCCAGCAGCTCCGTCGGGGCAGGCCCTTACAATGAGCAGTTCTTC. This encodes CASSSVGAGPYNEQFF.